This T cell receptor beta chain was identified in a study of regulatory T cells in long-lasting Graves disease. This clonotype was found a few times. The sample's time point: newly diagnosed GD, antithyroid drugs for less than 3 months. After RNA was extracted from PBMCs, the TCR library was made from it. Recruitment took place at an endocrinology department in Xi'an, China. Library construction for TCR beta used iRepertoire HTBI primers and Arm-PCR of CDR3 regions. TCRdb reanalysed the multiplex PCR reads using MiXCR and keeps one entry per CDR3 protein. The sample consists of about 560,000 distinct CDR3 sequences, about 16% of them appearing once. These same records also appear under a second study, on T cells in Graves' hyperthyroidism and ophthalmopathy. That work adds: Absence of ophthalmopathy progression within 18 months defined stable Graves' hyperthyroidism. Hyperthyroidism, newly diagnosed and lasting under 2 months, affected patients aged 18 to 65. First-round RT-PCR with HTBI primers amplified the TCR CDR3 region.

Sequencing was performed on peripheral blood mononuclear cells (PBMCs), taken at new diagnosis, from a patient treated with antithyroid drugs. This clonotype originated in a man in his late teens or twenties with Graves disease.

CDR3 bases: TGCGCCAGCAGCCGAGGAAGCGAAGGCCAAGAGACCCAGTACTTC. This translates into CASSRGSEGQETQYF. The V call is TRBV5-1, the J call TRBJ2-5; no reliable D call. Germline V lookup: CDR1 SGHRS, CDR2 YFSETQ. The CDR3 covers 15 residues. Trimming cost V 4 bases and J 1 base, with 14 bases left between them.